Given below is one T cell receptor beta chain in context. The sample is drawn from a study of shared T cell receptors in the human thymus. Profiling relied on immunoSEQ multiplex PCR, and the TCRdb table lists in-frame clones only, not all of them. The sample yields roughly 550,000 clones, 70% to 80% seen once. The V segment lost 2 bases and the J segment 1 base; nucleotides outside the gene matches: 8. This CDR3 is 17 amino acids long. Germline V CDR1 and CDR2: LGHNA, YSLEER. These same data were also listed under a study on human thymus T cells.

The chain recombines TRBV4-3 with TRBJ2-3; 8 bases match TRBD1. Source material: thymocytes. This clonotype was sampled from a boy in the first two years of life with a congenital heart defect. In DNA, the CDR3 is TGCGCCAGCAGCCAAACACAGGGGGTTTACGGCACAGATACGCAGTATTTT. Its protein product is CASSQTQGVYGTDTQYF.